Listed below are T cell receptor beta chains from one sample, sequenced in a study of response to subunit inactivated influenza vaccine. In TCRdb, the RT-PCR reads were re-called with MiXCR into one record per CDR3 protein. The sample lists a few hundred thousand distinct CDR3 sequences; less than 15% were seen once. The sample consisted of PBMCs from blood, taken 12 days after vaccination. All receptors derive from a man aged 45-60 years who received an inactivated influenza vaccine. Both conserved end residues are part of each CDR3.

v_call	j_call	cdr3_aa
TRBV19	TRBJ2-7	CASSIEADGPYEQYF
TRBV15	TRBJ2-7	CATSRVDSYEQYF
TRBV7-9	TRBJ2-3	CASSAAWGEGTDTQYF
TRBV7-2	TRBJ2-3	CASSYSGGPDTQYF
TRBV10-3	TRBJ2-1	CAISGTGQGLYNEQFF
TRBV5-1	TRBJ2-3	CASSLKGSGGDTQYF
TRBV5-5	TRBJ2-7	CASSPSIGRYEQYF
TRBV6-5	TRBJ2-7	CASSYSSGSSYEQYF
TRBV20-1	TRBJ2-1	CSARDFGTASYNERFF
TRBV20-1	TRBJ2-2	CSASKGADTGELFF
TRBV5-5	TRBJ2-7	CASSEESYEQYF
TRBV6-2/TRBV6-3	TRBJ2-1	CASSFLAGVVGEQFF
TRBV4-3	TRBJ1-1	CASSQESRVTEAFF
TRBV7-2	TRBJ2-5	CASSRTTGYETQYF
TRBV5-1	TRBJ1-6	CASSPPTRQDPPDNSPLHF
TRBV28	TRBJ2-3	CASSRRTGLAGGQVTDTQYF
TRBV10-3	TRBJ1-5	CAISESPGTGNQPQHF
TRBV27	TRBJ1-1	CASGQGVWTEAFF
TRBV2	TRBJ2-1	CASSGVPQGTYNEQFF
TRBV9	TRBJ2-1	CASSPGTNVAYNEQFF
TRBV10-3	TRBJ2-3	CAIRAASGSTDTQYF
TRBV15	TRBJ2-5	CATSSREGETQYF
TRBV5-1	TRBJ2-5	CASSLSSGSQETQYF
TRBV4-3	TRBJ2-7	CASSQESGSTQGEQYF
TRBV24-1	TRBJ2-1	CATSDSFPGQGVMYNEQFF
TRBV24-1	TRBJ2-3	CATSDWGDTQYF
TRBV6-1	TRBJ2-7	CASSKLTESYEQYF
TRBV20-1	TRBJ1-1	CSARPQLNTEAFF
TRBV12-3/TRBV12-4	TRBJ2-3	CASSLARLGDTQYF
TRBV3-1	TRBJ1-1	CASSQLGQGNTEAFF
TRBV7-9	TRBJ1-6	CASSDPENSGVNSPLHF
TRBV20-1	TRBJ2-3	CSARIAGDLTDTQYF
TRBV7-2	TRBJ2-2	CASSLRQGPTGELFF
TRBV29-1	TRBJ2-3	CSAHPGLADTQYF
TRBV20-1	TRBJ1-6	CSASRGQGNSPLHF
TRBV6-2/TRBV6-3	TRBJ2-2	CASRGSVNTGELFF
TRBV12-5	TRBJ2-5	CASGPAGGETQYF
TRBV5-1	TRBJ2-2	CASRRSGANTGELFF
TRBV7-2	TRBJ2-3	CASSLMVAVLTDTQYF
TRBV20-1	TRBJ2-5	CSASEAGNLETQYF
TRBV5-1	TRBJ1-1	CASSWGQGLSNTEAFF
TRBV30	TRBJ1-4	CAWSARGGKLFF
TRBV21-1	TRBJ2-3	CASSGRGRTSTDTQYF
TRBV6-5	TRBJ2-7	CASGYRAWDYEQYF
TRBV12-3/TRBV12-4	TRBJ1-1	CASSFATTEAFF
TRBV28	TRBJ1-2	CASSLETYGYTF
TRBV20-1	TRBJ2-7	CSAHPDYEQYF
TRBV9	TRBJ1-1	CASSVGGWGTEAFF
TRBV4-3	TRBJ1-1	CASSPKGVGQAFF
TRBV20-1	TRBJ2-4	CSATGTYKNIQYF
TRBV12-3/TRBV12-4	TRBJ2-2	CASSRTVGRTGELFF
TRBV20-1	TRBJ2-7	CSARDWSSYEQHF
TRBV4-1	TRBJ2-7	CASSQAFYRGHEQYF
TRBV6-2/TRBV6-3	TRBJ2-7	CASSYGRTGEQYF
TRBV7-2	TRBJ1-6	CVSSLAGGGSPLHF